These T cell receptor beta chains were read from a single sample in a study of blood T cell repertoires in COVID-19. Sequenced by immunoSEQ multiplex PCR; TCRdb stores in-frame clones only, minus some. The data show over 400,000 clones, 70% to 90% seen once. Sequences were obtained from peripheral blood. The receptors were gathered from a human donor in a cohort sampled during active COVID-19. The CDR3 runs from the conserved cysteine through the conserved F or W. D genes are given only for firm matches. Some rows have no size entry. The others give once, few or many, or a class for an expanded clone.

clone size	V gene	CDR3 length	J gene	D gene	CDR3 DNA	CDR3 protein
.	TRBV5-4	15	TRBJ2-7	TRBD1	TGTGCCAGCAGCCCGACGGGACAGGGAATTTACGAGCAGTACTTC	CASSPTGQGIYEQYF
.	TRBV10-3	14	TRBJ1-5	.	TGTGCCATCAGTGTCGGGGGGGGCAATCAGCCCCAGCATTTT	CAISVGGGNQPQHF
.	TRBV5-1	14	TRBJ2-3	.	TGCGCCAGCAGCTTAGACCCAGGAGGGGATACGCAGTATTTT	CASSLDPGGDTQYF
.	TRBV28	15	TRBJ1-3	.	TGTGCCAGCAGTTTATCTGCGGGGACTGGAAACACCATATATTTT	CASSLSAGTGNTIYF
.	TRBV5-1	20	TRBJ2-2	TRBD2	TGCGCCAGCAGCTTGCCGGGACTAGCGGGAAGATGGGATAATACCGGGGAGCTGTTTTTT	CASSLPGLAGRWDNTGELFF
few	TRBV7-9	12	TRBJ1-2	.	TGTGCCAGCAGCGAACTAGACTATGGCTACACCTTC	CASSELDYGYTF
.	TRBV4-2	15	TRBJ2-2	TRBD1	TGTGCCAGCAGCCAAGGAGACAGGGCGGTGGGGGAGCTGTTTTTT	CASSQGDRAVGELFF
.	TRBV5-5	15	TRBJ2-7	.	TGTGCCAGCAGCTTGTCGAGGGGCGGGGTGGACGAGCAGTACTTC	CASSLSRGGVDEQYF
few	TRBV18	14	TRBJ2-1	.	TGTGCCAGCTCACCGTCGATGGGGGCCGGGGAGCAGTTCTTC	CASSPSMGAGEQFF
.	TRBV29-1	14	TRBJ1-2	.	TGCAGCGTTGATATCGCAGGTGCTGACTATGGCTACACCTTC	CSVDIAGADYGYTF
.	TRBV19	18	TRBJ1-5	TRBD1	TGTGCCAGTAGTATGGGACAGGGGGCAGGTCTAGGCAATCAGCCCCAGCATTTT	CASSMGQGAGLGNQPQHF
.	TRBV28	14	TRBJ2-6	.	TGTGCCAGCAAAGGGGGTTCTGGGGCCAACGTCCTGACTTTC	CASKGGSGANVLTF
.	TRBV29-1	13	TRBJ2-1	.	TGCAGCGTTGAGGAGTACTCCTACAATGAGCAGTTCTTC	CSVEEYSYNEQFF
.	TRBV7-7	17	TRBJ2-7	TRBD1	TGTGCTAGCAGCTTAGGGGGTGGGGGACAGGGGTCCTACGAGCAGTACTTC	CASSLGGGGQGSYEQYF
.	TRBV7-2	15	TRBJ2-7	.	TGTGCCAGCAGCTTAGAGGGGACCTTGACAGGCGAGCAGTACTTC	CASSLEGTLTGEQYF
.	TRBV4-3	15	TRBJ1-3	TRBD1	TGCGCCAGCAGCCAAGTTTACAGGGGTGGAAACACCATATATTTT	CASSQVYRGGNTIYF
.	TRBV30	13	TRBJ1-2	.	TGTGCCTGGAGTCTGGCAGGGTTTTCCGGCTACACCTTC	CAWSLAGFSGYTF
.	TRBV7-2	14	TRBJ1-6	.	TGTGCCAGCAGCTTACAAGTTTCGGATTCACCCCTCCACTTT	CASSLQVSDSPLHF
.	TRBV18	14	TRBJ1-4	TRBD1	TGTGCCAGCTCCGCGGGACAGGGTAATGAAAAACTGTTTTTT	CASSAGQGNEKLFF
few	TRBV6-6	19	TRBJ1-6	.	TGTGCCAGCAGTCGGCAGATCGCCAAAGGGAGCTCCTATAATTCACCCCTCCACTTT	CASSRQIAKGSSYNSPLHF
.	TRBV5-6	16	TRBJ1-3	.	TGTGCCAGCAGCTTAGGTTTGCGGAACTCTGGAAACACCATATATTTT	CASSLGLRNSGNTIYF
once	TRBV5-1	16	TRBJ2-5	TRBD2	TGCGCCAGCAGCATTCGTCCTAGCGGCGGGGGAGAGACCCAGTACTTC	CASSIRPSGGGETQYF
.	TRBV30	17	TRBJ1-3	TRBD1	TGTGCCTGGTCACAGGGGGCCCTTAGGAGCTCTGGAAACACCATATATTTT	CAWSQGALRSSGNTIYF
few	TRBV24-1	12	TRBJ1-2	.	TGTGCCACCAGTGATTTCAAGGGGGGCTACACCTTC	CATSDFKGGYTF
.	TRBV19	16	TRBJ1-2	TRBD1	TGTGCCAGTAGTATCCAGGGGACAGCAGGTAGCTATGGCTACACCTTC	CASSIQGTAGSYGYTF
.	TRBV15	16	TRBJ1-2	.	TGTGCCACCAGCACTCCGTGGGGGGGGCTGCGTGGCGGCTACACCTTC	CATSTPWGGLRGGYTF
few	TRBV5-8	13	TRBJ1-5	.	TGTGCCAGCAGCTTGGGGGTCGGGCAGCCCCAGCATTTT	CASSLGVGQPQHF
.	TRBV11-2	18	TRBJ2-1	TRBD2	TGTGCCAGCAGCTTCACCAAGCGGGGTTCGAGCTCCTACAATGAGCAGTTCTTC	CASSFTKRGSSSYNEQFF
.	TRBV3-1/TRBV3-2	14	TRBJ1-2	.	TGTGCCAGCAGCCAGGGCCACTTAAACTATGGCTACACCTTC	CASSQGHLNYGYTF
.	TRBV13	16	TRBJ2-2	TRBD1	TGTGCCAGCAGCTTAGTTTTTGGACAGGACACCGGGGAGCTGTTTTTT	CASSLVFGQDTGELFF
.	TRBV2	14	TRBJ2-2	TRBD2	TGTGCCCTACGGGGAGGGTCGAACACCGGGGAGCTGTTTTTT	CALRGGSNTGELFF
.	TRBV6-2/TRBV6-3	15	TRBJ1-2	TRBD1	TGTGCCAGCAGTTACAACCGCGACAGGGCGGGAGGCTACACCTTC	CASSYNRDRAGGYTF
.	TRBV6-8	17	TRBJ1-6	TRBD1	TGTGCCAGCAGTTACCGACGGACAGGGTTCCGTAATTCACCCCTCCACTTT	CASSYRRTGFRNSPLHF
few	TRBV7-2	15	TRBJ2-2	.	TGTGCCAGCATCGAAATTCCTCGGGATGTGGGGGAGCTGTTTTTT	CASIEIPRDVGELFF
.	TRBV12-3/TRBV12-4	11	TRBJ2-3	TRBD2	TGTGCTTCGCGCGGGGGGGATACGCAGTATTTT	CASRGGDTQYF
.	TRBV7-3	14	TRBJ1-3	.	TGTGCCAGCAGCTTCGGGGGACTGGGAAACACCATATATTTT	CASSFGGLGNTIYF
.	TRBV5-1	16	TRBJ2-5	TRBD2	TGCGCCAGCAGCTTGGCCTTAGCGGGAGGCCAAGAGACCCAGTACTTC	CASSLALAGGQETQYF
.	TRBV27	15	TRBJ2-7	.	TGTGCCAGCAGTCCTCGCGACTGGGTAAACTACGAGCAGTACTTC	CASSPRDWVNYEQYF
.	TRBV5-1	13	TRBJ2-5	.	TGCGCCAGCAGCTCGATTAGTAAAGAGACCCAGTACTTC	CASSSISKETQYF
few	TRBV30	14	TRBJ2-2	.	TGTGCCTGGAGTGGACAGGCCCACACCGGGGAGCTGTTTTTT	CAWSGQAHTGELFF
.	TRBV9	16	TRBJ2-5	TRBD2	TGTGCCAGCAGCGTCTCCGGGACTACAAACCAAGAGACCCAGTACTTC	CASSVSGTTNQETQYF
.	TRBV9	15	TRBJ2-7	TRBD1	TGTGCCAGCAGCGCCAGACAGGGGCAACACTACGAGCAGTACTTC	CASSARQGQHYEQYF
.	TRBV3-1/TRBV3-2	13	TRBJ2-7	TRBD1	TGTGCCAGCAGCCAACGGACAGGTGTTGAGCAGTACTTC	CASSQRTGVEQYF
.	TRBV20-1	13	TRBJ1-6	.	TGCAGTGCTAGTCCCAGGGCAAATTCACCCCTCCACTTT	CSASPRANSPLHF
.	TRBV19	16	TRBJ2-2	.	TGTGCCAGTAGTTCTTTACCGGGAAAGAGTACCGGGGAGCTGTTTTTT	CASSSLPGKSTGELFF
.	TRBV27	12	TRBJ1-1	.	TGTGCCAGCAGTACAGGGACAACTGAAGCTTTCTTT	CASSTGTTEAFF
.	TRBV3-1/TRBV3-2	15	TRBJ2-7	TRBD2	TGTGCCAGCAGCCGAAGCGAGGGAGGGACCTACGAGCAGTACTTC	CASSRSEGGTYEQYF
.	TRBV28	16	TRBJ2-7	TRBD2	TGTGCCAGCAGTTTGGCGGGACTAGCAGAGCCCTACGAGCAGTACTTC	CASSLAGLAEPYEQYF
.	TRBV28	18	TRBJ2-2	.	TGTGCCAGCAGCCCCTTTAACAGGGCATCGGTGGGGACCGGGGAGCTGTTTTTT	CASSPFNRASVGTGELFF